Following are 20 T cell receptor beta chains from one sample sequenced in a study of cytomegalovirus exposure and HLA in healthy donors. Assay: immunoSEQ multiplex PCR; the TCRdb copy retains only in-frame clones and omits some. In the table there are some 140,000 clones, roughly 79% of which are singletons. The sample consisted of PBMCs. All receptors derive from a man aged 25 to 40 in good health and CMV-seropositive.

The count of this clone is one. This chain joins TRBV6-6 and TRBJ2-7; 11 nucleotides agree with TRBD2. The V gene's germline CDR1 is MNHNY and CDR2 SVGAGI (reference sequence). This CDR3 has 14 amino acids. The V segment lost 6 bases and the J segment 5 bases; nucleotides outside the gene matches: 6. CDR3: CASRPIAGGNEQYF. CDR3 in DNA: TGTGCCAGCAGACCCATAGCGGGGGGGAACGAGCAGTACTTC.

This chain links TRBV5-1 with TRBJ1-2; 9 positions match TRBD1. Germline V gene sequence: CDR1 SGHRS, CDR2 YFSETQ. V shed 0 bases and J 7 bases; nucleotides not matched to a gene: 7. This CDR3 has 15 residues. CDR3 in amino acids: CASSLEDPDRGGYTF. As DNA, the CDR3 is TGCGCCAGCAGCTTGGAGGACCCGGACAGGGGTGGCTACACCTTC.

The rearrangement links TRBV6-4 to TRBJ2-2, with D tentatively TRBD2 (6 bases). The CDR3 has 18 amino acids. Looked up from germline, CDR1 is MRHNA and CDR2 is SNTAGT. The germline V and J ends were trimmed by 4 bases and 6 bases, with 24 bases remaining between them. The CDR3 loop is CASSAGVVAGYLAGELFF. In DNA form, the CDR3 reads TGTGCCAGCAGTGCGGGGGTGGTGGCGGGCTACCTGGCCGGGGAGCTGTTTTTT.

The rearrangement joins TRBV5-1 to TRBJ2-2; 10 positions agree with TRBD1. The CDR3 has 17 amino acids. V lost 4 bases and J lost 2; bases outside the gene matches: 8. Germline-derived CDR1 and CDR2 are SGHRS and YFSETQ. This chain's CDR3 is CASSGNRDRGNTGELFF. The CDR3 DNA sequence: TGCGCCAGCAGCGGCAACCGGGACAGGGGCAACACCGGGGAGCTGTTTTTT.

There are a few counts of this clone. The rearrangement uses TRBV7-2 and TRBJ1-1, with no clear D. Germline V gene sequence: CDR1 SGHTA, CDR2 FQGNSA. This CDR3 is built from 14 residues. Trimming removed 2 bases from V and 1 base from J, with 8 bases in between. CDR3 sequence reads: CASSLWQANTEAFF. The CDR3 bases are TGTGCCAGCAGCTTATGGCAGGCGAACACTGAAGCTTTCTTT.

In nucleotides, the CDR3 is TGCGCCAGCAGCTTGGATGCAGACAGTTCTGAAGCTTTCTTT. This sequence encodes CASSLDADSSEAFF. The rearrangement links TRBV5-1 to TRBJ1-1; the D gene is possibly TRBD1 (5 bases). The CDR3 is made up of 14 amino acids. V lost 0 bases and J 6 bases, leaving 12 bases between the germline ends. The germline gives CDR1 SGHRS, CDR2 YFSETQ.

The chain couples TRBV11-2 to TRBJ1-5; D is uncertain. The CDR3 loop spans 14 amino acids. CDR1 SGHAT and CDR2 FQNNGV come from the germline V gene. Trimming took 0 bases from V and 2 from J, leaving 5 bases between them. CDR3 coding DNA: TGTGCCAGCAGCTTAGATAGAGGCAATCAGCCCCAGCATTTT. Translating gives CASSLDRGNQPQHF.

The chain carries TRBV5-5 and TRBJ2-1, with 7 bases that match TRBD2. CDR3 size: 16 residues. The V gene's germline CDR1 is SGHKS and CDR2 YYEKEE (reference sequence). V was clipped by 3 bases and J by 0 bases; unmatched bases: 6. Here the CDR3 reads CASSSERGSSYNEQFF. In DNA, the CDR3 is TGTGCCAGCAGCTCCGAGCGGGGCAGCTCCTACAATGAGCAGTTCTTC.

The CDR3 DNA is TGCGCCAGCGGGGCGGGGGGCGCGCTGAACACTGAAGCTTTCTTT. It codes for CASGAGGALNTEAFF. The gene calls are TRBV5-1 and TRBJ1-1, with D perhaps matching TRBD1 (6 bases). V was trimmed by 7 bases and J by 0 bases, leaving 16 bases between them. CDR1 and CDR2 (germline): SGHRS, YFSETQ. The CDR3 is 15 amino acids.

V and J are TRBV20-1 and TRBJ1-1; D gene ambiguous. The CDR3 has 11 residues. Germline CDR1 DFQATT, CDR2 SNEGSKA (reference sequence). V was clipped by 5 bases and J by 6 bases, with 10 bases between them. The DNA of the CDR3 is TGCAGTGCTGACCTGGGAGCTGAAGCTTTCTTT. Translation: CSADLGAEAFF.

The gene calls are TRBV29-1 and TRBJ2-1; D is possibly TRBD2 (9 bases). Trimming pared 7 bases from V and 1 base from J, leaving 17 bases between. In germline, CDR1 is SQVTM, CDR2 ANQGSEA. The CDR3 totals 15 residues. The CDR3 region is CSARGREGSYNEQFF. The CDR3 DNA follows: TGCAGCGCCAGGGGGCGGGAGGGGTCCTACAATGAGCAGTTCTTC.

This chain uses TRBV27 with TRBJ1-1; 7 bases fit TRBD1. CDR3 length: 13 residues. Germline assignment: CDR1 MNHEY and CDR2 SMNVEV (reference sequence). With V trimmed by 7 bases and J by 4 bases, 6 bases remained unmatched. DNA of the CDR3: TGTGCCAGCACCTTGACAGGGACCACTGAAGCTTTCTTT. It codes for CASTLTGTTEAFF.

The rearrangement joins TRBV6-6 to TRBJ2-2, with a tentative D call TRBD2 (6 bases). Germline loops: CDR1 MNHNY, CDR2 SVGAGI (reference sequence). With 4 bases removed from V and 1 base from J, the gap between germline ends came to 7 bases. The CDR3 loop spans 14 amino acids. The CDR3 DNA sequence: TGTGCCAGCAGTTTTAGCGGGAACACCGGGGAGCTGTTTTTT. Translating it yields CASSFSGNTGELFF.

Concerning this clone: Other DNA sequences in the same sample also yield this CDR3. The chain is built from TRBV9 and TRBJ2-5; 7 bases agree with TRBD1. Losses at the gene ends were 1 base for V and 4 bases for J; bases not matched to a gene: 1. This CDR3 spans 13 amino acids. Germline CDR1 is SGDLS and CDR2 is YYNGEE. The CDR3 nucleotides are TGTGCCAGCAGCGTAAGGGGGCGAGAGACCCAGTACTTC. It yields the protein CASSVRGRETQYF.

The V and J genes are TRBV10-3 and TRBJ1-1, with TRBD1 as a possible D gene (5 bases). This CDR3 contains 13 residues. V lost 4 bases, J lost 4 bases, and 10 bases lay in between. Looked up from germline, CDR1 is ENHRY and CDR2 is SYGVKD. The DNA of the CDR3 is TGTGCCATCAGTGTCGGGGGGAGCACTGAAGCTTTCTTT. The encoded protein is CAISVGGSTEAFF.

The chain has TRBV6-1 and TRBJ1-5; D call uncertain. Germline V gene lookup returns CDR1 MNHNS and CDR2 SASEGT. Trimming took off 6 bases at V and 0 bases at J, with 9 bases between the two ends. The CDR3 sequence is 14 residues long. CDR3 DNA sequence: TGTGCCAGCAGCCTAGGGAGTAGCAATCAGCCCCAGCATTTT. It translates to CASSLGSSNQPQHF.

The chain carries TRBV11-2 and TRBJ1-2; 8 nucleotides match TRBD1. Germline CDR1 SGHAT, CDR2 FQNNGV. V lost 5 bases, J lost 6 bases, and 11 bases stayed unmatched. The CDR3 spans 15 residues. CDR3 bases: TGTGCCAGCAGCCCCCAGACAGGGGTAGTCCATGGCTACACCTTC. Its translation is CASSPQTGVVHGYTF.

The chain carries TRBV2 and TRBJ1-2; TRBD1 matches at 8 bases. The CDR3 length is 12 residues. The V gene's germline CDR1 is SNHLY and CDR2 FYNNEI. Trimming took 6 bases from V and 6 from J; bases not matched to a gene: 3. CDR3 protein: CASSEDRDGYTF. The CDR3, as DNA: TGTGCCAGCAGCGAGGACAGGGATGGCTACACCTTC. Together with reference TRBV2 and TRBJ1-2, the CDR3 gives the full variable domain: EPEVTQTPSHQVTQMGQEVILRCVPISNHLYFYWYRQILGQKVEFLVSFYNNEISEKSEIFDDQFSVERPDGSNFTLKIRSTKLEDSAMYFCASSEDRDGYTFGSGTRLTVV.

V and J are TRBV27 and TRBJ2-1; 10 nucleotides agree with TRBD1. After removal of 5 bases from V and 2 bases from J, the junction contained 6 bases not matched to a gene. CDR1 is MNHEY, CDR2 SMNVEV, per germline (reference sequence). CDR3 length: 16 residues. The CDR3: CASSVTGGAAYNEQFF. For the CDR3, the DNA is TGTGCCAGCAGTGTGACAGGGGGCGCGGCCTACAATGAGCAGTTCTTC.

This chain joins TRBV4-1 and TRBJ1-1, with D uncertain. CDR1 and CDR2 from the germline V gene are MGHRA and YSYEKL. This CDR3 is built from 13 residues. V lost 4 bases to trimming and J lost 4 bases, with 10 bases between them. CDR3 bases: TGCGCCAGCAGCCGAGGCGGCGGCACTGAAGCTTTCTTT. This sequence encodes CASSRGGGTEAFF.